A selection of T cell receptor beta chains follows, all from one sample in a study of OX40 agonist ivuxolimab in advanced cancers. TCRdb keeps only in-frame clones here, not all; method: immunoSEQ multiplex PCR. Of 45,000 to 60,000 clones listed, roughly nine tenths are singletons. The source material was CD4+ or CD8+ T cells sorted from blood, sampled in a trial of the OX40 agonist ivuxolimab. Every receptor here comes from an adult with an advanced solid tumor such as melanoma, head and neck, liver or kidney cancer. Each CDR3 is given with its conserved first and last residue. D genes are given only for firm matches.

TRBV15	.	TRBJ2-3	TGTGCCACCAGCAGACTTACAGGGATCACAGATACGCAGTATTTT	CATSRLTGITDTQYF
TRBV25-1	.	TRBJ1-5	TGTGCCAGCAGTAGTTTACAGGGCGATCAGCCCCAGCATTTT	CASSSLQGDQPQHF
TRBV4-1	TRBD1	TRBJ1-2	TGCGCCAGCAGCCAAGGGGACAGGGTGTCGGGGGGCTACACCTTC	CASSQGDRVSGGYTF
TRBV9	.	TRBJ2-1	TGTGCCAGCAGCGTAGGGCAGCGGGTGGACTACAATGAGCAGTTCTTC	CASSVGQRVDYNEQFF
TRBV5-1	TRBD1	TRBJ1-4	TGCGCCAGCAGCTTAAATCCGGGACAGGGGGTTGAAAAACTGTTTTTT	CASSLNPGQGVEKLFF
TRBV27	.	TRBJ1-3	TGTGCCAGCGCGGCGACAGGAGCCTCTGGAAACACCATATATTTT	CASAATGASGNTIYF
TRBV27	TRBD2	TRBJ2-3	TGTGCCAGCAGTTATACGGGAGGACGCACAGATACGCAGTATTTT	CASSYTGGRTDTQYF
TRBV19	.	TRBJ1-5	TGTGCCAGTAGTCCCCCGGAGGGGACCAATCAGCCCCAGCATTTT	CASSPPEGTNQPQHF
TRBV5-4	TRBD1	TRBJ2-2	TGTGCCAGCATTCGACAGGGAGAATCCGGGGAGCTGTTTTTT	CASIRQGESGELFF
TRBV11-2	.	TRBJ1-4	TGTGCCAGCAGCCCTTACGGTCGCAGGGTCTATGAAAAACTGTTTTTT	CASSPYGRRVYEKLFF
TRBV19	.	TRBJ1-4	TGTGCCAGTAGTAGCTTACAAGTACCCAATGAAAAACTGTTTTTT	CASSSLQVPNEKLFF
TRBV19	.	TRBJ2-1	TGTGCCAGTGGCCGGGACGAAAACAATGAGCAGTTCTTC	CASGRDENNEQFF
TRBV19	.	TRBJ1-4	TGTGCCAGTACCGCGACTTGGGGAAGCCCCGAAAAACTGTTTTTT	CASTATWGSPEKLFF